The TCR beta chain under discussion was sequenced for a study of blood T cell repertoires in COVID-19 (TCRdb year 2020). Looking at the study overall: Collaborator samples came from the United States, Italy and Spain and covered acute and convalescent phases of COVID-19. The prospective study material was composed of cDNA or gDNA derived from T cells, B-cell-depleted T cells, or PBMCs. Subjects who had been exposed to COVID-19, were actively infected with it, or had recovered from it provided the deeply sampled blood TCRbeta repertoires that made up the dataset. The repertoires were released in a freely available public database intended as a resource for research on the immune response to SARS-CoV-2. Samples were obtained from the ongoing ImmuneRACE study (first 160 participants) and from over 1,000 subjects provided by 6 global collaborators. Sample metadata almost always included a de-identified subject ID, COVID-19 status, age in years and sex. Where available, HLA class I and class II types were taken from metadata supplied by the sample provider and were not determined by assay-based typing. Paper-wide results and their limitations: The quantity of clinical and demographic metadata differed by source and by participant and was supplied without curation.

Turning to this clone: The antigen it recognizes is unknown. Base qualities are not provided; no much larger clone lies one nucleotide away.

Each collaborating institution followed its own protocols to collect whole blood in K2EDTA tubes. For TCRbeta analysis, collaborators shipped samples in one of three forms: frozen whole blood, isolated PBMCs, or DNA extracted from either of those sample types. Its CDR3 holds 15 amino acids, cysteine through phenylalanine. The kept DNA is CDR3 alone, 45 bases in frame from the first base. CDR1 and CDR2 (SGHDT, YYEEEE) derive from the germline V gene. The germline V and J ends show losses of 7 bases and 3 bases respectively, and no gene match explains 8 bases of the junction. TCRbeta CDR3 regions were amplified from genomic DNA using the immunoSEQ Assay, a bias-controlled multiplex PCR. Processing in the source paper ran as follows. Within the assay, amplification of reference gene primers was used to estimate how many nucleated cells each sample contained. Sequence reads were collapsed and filtered to measure the absolute abundance of every unique TCRbeta CDR3 rearrangement. For each sample, productive Simpson clonality was calculated as the square root of Simpson's diversity index over productive rearrangements. TCRdb mirrors the immuneACCESS table, restricted to in-frame sequences. Some clones are absent from its copies; in checked studies, under half trace to an unresolved V gene, and the reason for the others is unknown. The DNA gave D and trimming, while V, J and clone size come from that table. This sample lists fewer than 250,000 clones; roughly 82% were detected once. 4.7% of the sample is held by the ten biggest clonotypes.

The chain uses TRBV5-6 and TRBJ2-2; TRBD1 lines up with 8 middle nucleotides. This receptor was taken from a woman in her seventies with acute or convalescent COVID-19. Sequencing was carried out using peripheral blood. The DNA sequence follows: TGTGCCAGCTACCTTCGGACAGGGCACACCGGGGAGCTGTTTTTT. Its amino acids are CASYLRTGHTGELFF.